This T cell receptor beta chain was captured by sequencing in a study of response to subunit inactivated influenza vaccine. Broader study findings: Authors suggested few new T cells are recruited by each seasonal influenza vaccination.

This clonotype is a singleton in its sample. No antigen is known for it. TCRdb independently ran MiXCR on the RT-PCR reads; one entry per CDR3 protein. The sample gives 650,000 to 850,000 distinct CDR3 sequences, around 13% of which show up once; 6.5% to 8.5% is in the top ten. CDR1 is MGHRA, CDR2 YSYEKL, per germline. The ends lost 4 bases at V and 3 bases at J; junction bases unmatched: 9. The CDR3 sequence is 16 residues long. The gene calls are TRBV4-1 and TRBJ2-7; TRBD1 aligns across 10 bases. This sequence originates from a man aged 45-60 years who received an inactivated influenza vaccine. The material was PBMCs from blood, obtained around two weeks before vaccination. Here the CDR3 DNA reads TGCGCCAGCAGCCTACGTCCGGGACAGGGGTTCTACGAGCAGTACTTC. Amino acids: CASSLRPGQGFYEQYF.